A single sample is the source of the 21 T cell receptor beta chains below, sequenced in a study of sequential checkpoint blockade in melanoma. Clones were read by immunoSEQ multiplex PCR, and TCRdb kept only the in-frame ones, dropping some. The sample shows tens of thousands of clones, around 90% of them seen only once. Noted treatment: randomized to nivolumab then ipilimumab (arm A) or the reverse (arm B). The input for sequencing was CD8+ T cells sorted from blood (inferred from file names), taken from a patient given nivolumab and ipilimumab in sequence. The receptor set was obtained from a human donor with melanoma.

This chain uses TRBV7-8 with TRBJ2-1; 7 bases map to TRBD2. After removal of 7 bases from V and 0 bases from J, the junction contained 9 bases not matched to a gene. Per the germline V gene, CDR1 is SGHVS and CDR2 is FQNEAQ. The CDR3 consists of 16 residues. In DNA form, the CDR3 reads TGTGCCAGCACCTCACCGGGACTATCCTCCTACAATGAGCAGTTCTTC. Residues: CASTSPGLSSYNEQFF.

The chain employs TRBV5-6 and TRBJ2-1, with TRBD2 matching over 14 bases. This CDR3 contains 16 residues. V shed 2 bases, J shed 8 bases, and the junction held 6 bases outside the gene matches. Germline values: CDR1 SGHDT, CDR2 YYEEEE. The CDR3 sequence: CASSLPTSGRVDEQFF. DNA for the CDR3: TGTGCCAGCAGCTTACCGACTAGCGGGAGGGTGGATGAGCAGTTCTTC.

J is TRBJ2-7 and V is TRBV2; a weak D match, TRBD1 (6 bases). Germline V gene sequence: CDR1 SNHLY, CDR2 FYNNEI. Trimming left V 9 bases short and J 3 bases short, with 21 bases between. This CDR3 is built from 15 residues. CDR3 sequence reads: CARSRGNEGNYEQYF. The CDR3 bases are TGTGCCAGAAGTAGGGGGAACGAGGGGAACTACGAGCAGTACTTC.

CDR3 region: CASSTGQGAVNEQYV. The CDR3 nucleotides read TGTGCCAGCAGTACCGGACAGGGGGCGGTCAACGAGCAGTACGTC. The rearrangement uses TRBV6-5 and TRBJ2-7, with TRBD1 matching 11 bases. The trim removed 5 bases at V and 5 bases at J, leaving 8 bases unmatched. CDR3 length equals 15 residues. Germline V gene sequence: CDR1 MNHEY, CDR2 SVGAGI.

This clone was observed a handful of times. The chain employs TRBV21-1 and TRBJ1-2; no check of the table's D call, TRBD1, against the DNA was made. TRBV21-1 is reported as a pseudogene. The CDR3 contains 15 residues. Here the CDR3 DNA reads TGTGCCAGCAGCCCAGGACAGGGGGATGCCTACGGCTACACCTTC. Translated, it gives CASSPGQGDAYGYTF.

CDR3 sequence reads: CASSLTPYNSPLHF. In nucleotides, the CDR3 is TGTGCCAGCAGTCTGACACCTTATAATTCACCCCTCCACTTT. This chain joins TRBV28 and TRBJ1-6, with D unclear. The germline V gene has CDR1 MDHEN and CDR2 SYDVKM. V was trimmed by 5 bases and J by 4 bases, leaving 9 bases between them. The length of the CDR3 is 14 residues.

This chain links TRBV4-3 with TRBJ1-3, with 9 bases matching TRBD1. The CDR3 is made up of 19 amino acids. Per germline, CDR1 LGHNA and CDR2 YSLEER. Trimming cost V 0 bases and J 0 bases; bases outside gene matches: 9. The CDR3 nucleotides read TGCGCCAGCAGCCAAGATCCGGGGGGACAGGGATTCTCTGGAAACACCATATATTTT. It encodes CASSQDPGGQGFSGNTIYF.

CDR3 nucleotides: TGTGCCAGCAGTTGGACAGGGGGCTATGGCTACACCTTC. This codes for CASSWTGGYGYTF. This chain links TRBV6-5 with TRBJ1-2, with 10 nucleotides matching TRBD1. CDR1 MNHEY and CDR2 SVGAGI come from the germline V gene. J gave up 4 bases and V 4 bases, and 0 bases lay outside the gene matches. This CDR3 spans 13 amino acids.

The chain uses TRBV7-9 and TRBJ1-3; 9 bases line up with TRBD1. The CDR3 extends over 15 amino acids. Per germline, CDR1 SEHNR and CDR2 FQNEAQ (reference sequence). V shed 7 bases and J 2 bases; nucleotides not matched to a gene: 6. The CDR3 protein is CASTGDRVAGNTIYF. Written as DNA, the CDR3 is TGTGCCAGCACCGGGGACAGGGTGGCTGGAAACACCATATATTTT. The variable domain in full, with the rest retrieved from reference TRBV7-9 and TRBJ1-3, is DTGVSQNPRHKITKRGQNVTFRCDPISEHNRLYWYRQTLGQGPEFLTYFQNEAQLEKSRLLSDRFSAERPKGSFSTLEIQRTEQGDSAMYLCASTGDRVAGNTIYFGEGSWLTVV.

The J gene is TRBJ2-3, the V gene TRBV5-1, with a weak D call TRBD1 (5 bases). V lost 4 bases and J 3 bases, leaving 15 bases between the germline ends. CDR1 and CDR2 from the germline V gene are SGHRS and YFSETQ. The CDR3 runs to 15 residues. The CDR3 DNA follows: TGCGCCAGCAGCGAATGGACATTCAAAACAGATACGCAGTATTTT. Its translation: CASSEWTFKTDTQYF.

The chain carries TRBV7-9 and TRBJ2-1; D is perhaps TRBD2 (5 bases). This CDR3 comprises 15 residues. Trimming took off 1 base at V and 4 bases at J, with 11 bases between the two ends. Germline CDR1 SEHNR, CDR2 FQNEAQ (reference sequence). The CDR3 loop is CASSLVFTSYNEQFF. The CDR3 DNA reads as TGTGCCAGCAGCTTAGTGTTCACTAGTTACAATGAGCAGTTCTTC.

The chain has TRBV29-1 and TRBJ2-1; D is uncertain. The CDR3 has 11 residues. CDR1 is SQVTM and CDR2 is ANQGSEA in the germline V gene. V was clipped by 3 bases and J by 3 bases, with 3 bases between them. The CDR3 reads CSVDYYNEQFF. As DNA, the CDR3 is TGCAGCGTTGATTACTACAATGAGCAGTTCTTC.

The gene calls are TRBV19 and TRBJ2-1; D remains ambiguous. This CDR3 region has 14 residues. The V end was cut by 4 bases, the J end by 4 bases, with 11 bases between. Germline V gene sequence: CDR1 LNHDA, CDR2 SQIVND (reference sequence). CDR3 amino acids: CASSTVLLYNEQFF. In DNA form, the CDR3 reads TGTGCCAGTAGTACAGTCCTCCTTTACAATGAGCAGTTCTTC.

The chain combines TRBV7-6 with TRBJ2-1, with 9 nucleotides matching TRBD1. Germline V CDR1 and CDR2: SGHVS, FNYEAQ. Trimming cost V 5 bases and J 7 bases; bases outside gene matches: 6. The CDR3 totals 14 residues. The CDR3: CASSHGQGRNEQFF. In nucleotides, the CDR3 is TGTGCCAGCAGCCATGGACAGGGGCGTAATGAGCAGTTCTTC.

CDR3 sequence: CASSSRDRVPYEQYF. CDR3 in DNA: TGTGCCAGCAGTTCCCGGGACAGGGTCCCCTACGAGCAGTACTTC. This chain connects TRBV28 to TRBJ2-7; 9 nucleotides match TRBD1. The length of the CDR3 is 15 residues. J was trimmed by 2 bases and V by 4 bases; bases with no gene match: 6. CDR1 is MDHEN, CDR2 SYDVKM, per germline.

The rearrangement joins TRBV7-8 to TRBJ1-1; D unclear. This CDR3 contains 13 residues. Germline values: CDR1 SGHVS, CDR2 FQNEAQ. Trimming shortened V by 4 bases and J by 1 base, and 7 bases separated the two germline ends. CDR3 residues: CASSWAGNTEAFF. The CDR3 region has the DNA TGTGCCAGCAGCTGGGCAGGGAACACTGAAGCTTTCTTT.

The DNA for the CDR3 is TGTGCCAGCAGTACCCGCAGGGCCCCCCCAACACATACGCAGTATTTT. It translates to CASSTRRAPPTHTQYF. J is TRBJ2-3 and V is TRBV27; perhaps TRBD1 as D (5 bases). CDR3 length equals 16 residues. Germline CDR1 reads MNHEY; CDR2 reads SMNVEV (reference sequence). V dropped 5 bases and J dropped 7 bases, with 22 bases sitting between them.

The V gene is TRBV28, the J gene TRBJ1-6; 8 bases agree with TRBD1. This CDR3 contains 14 residues. Losses at the gene ends were 8 bases for V and 9 bases for J; bases not matched to a gene: 9. CDR1 and CDR2 (germline): MDHEN, SYDVKM. The CDR3 loop is CASVNRGKISPLHF. The DNA for the CDR3 is TGTGCCAGCGTAAACAGGGGGAAGATTTCACCCCTCCACTTT.

The V gene is TRBV6-5, the J gene TRBJ1-2, with 7 positions matching TRBD1. The CDR3 is made up of 14 amino acids. V was pared by 5 bases and J by 4 bases, with 7 bases of the junction left unmatched. Germline CDR1 reads MNHEY; CDR2 reads SVGAGI. CDR3 DNA: TGTGCCAGCAGTGGTGGGACAGCGGGCTATGGCTACACCTTC. Translated, it gives CASSGGTAGYGYTF.

The chain is built from TRBV7-9 and TRBJ1-1, with 8 bases matching TRBD1. The germline CDR1 and CDR2 sequences are SEHNR and FQNEAQ (reference sequence). The CDR3 runs to 14 residues. After removal of 3 bases from V and 2 bases from J, the junction contained 2 bases not matched to a gene. The CDR3 spells CASSLGQDNTEAFF. CDR3 sequence (DNA): TGTGCCAGCAGCTTGGGACAGGATAACACTGAAGCTTTCTTT.

This chain uses TRBV13 with TRBJ2-5; 8 bases fit TRBD1. Per the germline V gene, CDR1 is PRHDT and CDR2 is FYEKMQ (reference sequence). The CDR3 sequence is 18 residues long. The ends lost 5 bases at V and 0 bases at J; junction bases unmatched: 14. For the CDR3, the DNA is TGTGCCAGCAGCGAACGCGGGACAGGCAAAGGGGACCAAGAGACCCAGTACTTC. Translation: CASSERGTGKGDQETQYF. Full variable domain (outside the CDR3, taken from reference TRBV13 and TRBJ2-5): AAGVIQSPRHLIKEKRETATLKCYPIPRHDTVYWYQQGPGQDPQFLISFYEKMQSDKGSIPDRFSAQQFSDYHSELNMSSLELGDSALYFCASSERGTGKGDQETQYFGPGTRLLVL.